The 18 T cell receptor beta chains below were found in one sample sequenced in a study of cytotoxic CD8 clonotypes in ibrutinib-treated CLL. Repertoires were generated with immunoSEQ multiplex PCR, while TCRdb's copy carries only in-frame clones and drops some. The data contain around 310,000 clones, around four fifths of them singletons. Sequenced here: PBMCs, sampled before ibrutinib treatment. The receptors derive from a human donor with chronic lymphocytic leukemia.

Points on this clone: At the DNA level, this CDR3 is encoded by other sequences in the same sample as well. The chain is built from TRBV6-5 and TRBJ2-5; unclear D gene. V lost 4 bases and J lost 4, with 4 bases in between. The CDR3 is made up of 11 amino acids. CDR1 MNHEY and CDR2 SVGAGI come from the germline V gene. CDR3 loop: CASSFGETQYF. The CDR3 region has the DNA TGTGCCAGCAGTTTCGGAGAGACCCAGTACTTC.

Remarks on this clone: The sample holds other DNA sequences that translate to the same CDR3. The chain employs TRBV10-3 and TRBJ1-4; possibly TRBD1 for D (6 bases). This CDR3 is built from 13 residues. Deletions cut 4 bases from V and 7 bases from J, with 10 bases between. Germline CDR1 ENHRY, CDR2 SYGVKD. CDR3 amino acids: CAISGQGREKLFF. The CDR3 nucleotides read TGTGCCATCAGTGGGCAGGGGCGTGAAAAACTGTTTTTT.

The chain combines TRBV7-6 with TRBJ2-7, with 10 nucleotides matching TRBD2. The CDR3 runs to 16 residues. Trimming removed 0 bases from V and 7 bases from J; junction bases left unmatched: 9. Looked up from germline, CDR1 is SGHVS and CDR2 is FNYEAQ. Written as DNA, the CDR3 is TGTGCCAGCAGCTTAGCGGAAGCGGGAGGGCCGGAAGAGCAGTACTTC. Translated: CASSLAEAGGPEEQYF. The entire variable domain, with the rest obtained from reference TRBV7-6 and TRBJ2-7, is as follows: GAGVSQSPRYKVTKRGQDVALRCDPISGHVSLYWYRQALGQGPEFLTYFNYEAQQDKSGLPNDRFSAERPEGSISTLTIQRTEQRDSAMYRCASSLAEAGGPEEQYFGPGTRLTVT.

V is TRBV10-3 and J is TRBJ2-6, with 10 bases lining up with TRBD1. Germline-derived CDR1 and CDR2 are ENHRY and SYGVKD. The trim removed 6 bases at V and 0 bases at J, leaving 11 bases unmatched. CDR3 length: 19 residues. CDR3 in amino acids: CAIRDRGVLSYSGANVLTF. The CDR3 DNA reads TGTGCCATCAGGGACAGGGGGGTTCTTTCTTACTCTGGGGCCAACGTCCTGACTTTC.

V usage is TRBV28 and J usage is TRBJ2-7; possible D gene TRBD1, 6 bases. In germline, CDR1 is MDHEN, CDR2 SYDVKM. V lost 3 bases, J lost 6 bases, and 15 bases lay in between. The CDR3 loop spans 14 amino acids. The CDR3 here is CASSFRRGRAEQYF. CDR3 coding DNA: TGTGCCAGCAGTTTTAGAAGGGGGAGAGCCGAGCAGTACTTC.

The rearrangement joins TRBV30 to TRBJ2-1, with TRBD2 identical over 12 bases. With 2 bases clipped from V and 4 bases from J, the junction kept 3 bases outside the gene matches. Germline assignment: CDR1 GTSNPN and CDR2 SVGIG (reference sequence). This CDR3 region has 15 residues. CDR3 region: CAWSPTSGRYNEQFF. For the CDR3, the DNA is TGTGCCTGGAGTCCGACTAGCGGGAGATACAATGAGCAGTTCTTC.

CDR3 sequence: CAISESVDTQYF. CDR3 in DNA: TGTGCCATCAGTGAGTCGGTAGATACGCAGTATTTT. This sequence joins TRBV10-3 and TRBJ2-3, with D unclear. V lost 0 bases, J lost 5 bases, and 3 bases lay in between. This CDR3 is 12 amino acids long. Germline CDR1 is ENHRY and CDR2 is SYGVKD.

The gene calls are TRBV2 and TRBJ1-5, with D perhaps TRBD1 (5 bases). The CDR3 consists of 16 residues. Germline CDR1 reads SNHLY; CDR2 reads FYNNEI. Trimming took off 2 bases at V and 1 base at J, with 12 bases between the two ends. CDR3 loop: CASSENPGVSNQPQHF. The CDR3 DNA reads TGTGCCAGCAGTGAAAACCCGGGGGTGAGCAATCAGCCCCAGCATTTT.

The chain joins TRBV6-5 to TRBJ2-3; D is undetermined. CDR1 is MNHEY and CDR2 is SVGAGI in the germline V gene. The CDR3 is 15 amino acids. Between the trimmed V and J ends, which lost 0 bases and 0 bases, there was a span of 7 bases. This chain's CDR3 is CASSYSVGSTDTQYF. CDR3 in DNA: TGTGCCAGCAGTTACTCGGTCGGGAGCACAGATACGCAGTATTTT.

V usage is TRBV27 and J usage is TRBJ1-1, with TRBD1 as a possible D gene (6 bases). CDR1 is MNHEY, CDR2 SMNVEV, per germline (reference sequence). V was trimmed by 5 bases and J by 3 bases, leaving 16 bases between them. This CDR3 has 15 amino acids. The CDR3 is CASSIQGYSDTEAFF. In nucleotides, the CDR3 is TGTGCCAGCAGTATACAGGGATATTCGGACACTGAAGCTTTCTTT.

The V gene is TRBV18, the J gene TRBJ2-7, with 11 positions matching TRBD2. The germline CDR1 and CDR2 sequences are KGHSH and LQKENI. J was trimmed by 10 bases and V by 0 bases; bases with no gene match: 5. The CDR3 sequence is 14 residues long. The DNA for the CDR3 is TGTGCCAGCTCACCACCGGGACTAGCGGAAGGACAGTACTTC. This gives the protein CASSPPGLAEGQYF. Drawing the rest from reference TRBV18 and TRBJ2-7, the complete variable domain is NAGVMQNPRHLVRRRGQEARLRCSPMKGHSHVYWYRQLPEEGLKFMVYLQKENIIDESGMPKERFSAEFPKEGPSILRIQQVVRGDSAAYFCASSPPGLAEGQYFGPGTRLTVT.

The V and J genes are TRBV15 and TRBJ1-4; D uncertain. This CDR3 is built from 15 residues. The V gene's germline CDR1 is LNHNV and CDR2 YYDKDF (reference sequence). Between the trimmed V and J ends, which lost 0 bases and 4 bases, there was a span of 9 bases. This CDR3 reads CATSRDRGVNEKLFF. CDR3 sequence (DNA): TGTGCCACCAGCAGAGATCGAGGTGTTAATGAAAAACTGTTTTTT. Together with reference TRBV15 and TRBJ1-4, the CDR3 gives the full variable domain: DAMVIQNPRYQVTQFGKPVTLSCSQTLNHNVMYWYQQKSSQAPKLLFHYYDKDFNNEADTPDNFQSRRPNTSFCFLDIRSPGLGDTAMYLCATSRDRGVNEKLFFGSGTQLSVL.

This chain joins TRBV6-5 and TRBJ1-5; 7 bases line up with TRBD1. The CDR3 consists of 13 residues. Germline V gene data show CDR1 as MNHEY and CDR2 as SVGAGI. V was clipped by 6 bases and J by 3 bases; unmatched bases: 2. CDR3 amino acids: CASRQGVNQPQHF. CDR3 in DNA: TGTGCCAGCAGGCAGGGGGTCAATCAGCCCCAGCATTTT.

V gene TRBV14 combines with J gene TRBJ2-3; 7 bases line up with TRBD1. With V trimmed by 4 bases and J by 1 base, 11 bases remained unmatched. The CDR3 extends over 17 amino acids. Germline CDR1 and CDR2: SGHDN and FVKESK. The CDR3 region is CASSRLPRQGGTDTQYF. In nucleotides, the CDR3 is TGTGCCAGCAGCCGCCTCCCCCGGCAGGGGGGCACAGATACGCAGTATTTT.

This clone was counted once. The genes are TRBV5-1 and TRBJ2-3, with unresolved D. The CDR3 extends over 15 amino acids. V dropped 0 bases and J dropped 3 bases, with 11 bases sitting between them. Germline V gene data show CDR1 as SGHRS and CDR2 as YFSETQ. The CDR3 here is CASSLAGVSTDTQYF. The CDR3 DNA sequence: TGCGCCAGCAGCTTGGCTGGGGTTTCAACAGATACGCAGTATTTT.

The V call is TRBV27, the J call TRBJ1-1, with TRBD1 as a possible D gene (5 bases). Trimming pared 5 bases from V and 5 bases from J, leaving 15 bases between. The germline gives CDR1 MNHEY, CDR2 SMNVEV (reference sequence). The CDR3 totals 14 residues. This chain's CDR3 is CASSPQFHRTEAFF. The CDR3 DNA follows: TGTGCCAGCAGTCCCCAATTCCACAGGACTGAAGCTTTCTTT.

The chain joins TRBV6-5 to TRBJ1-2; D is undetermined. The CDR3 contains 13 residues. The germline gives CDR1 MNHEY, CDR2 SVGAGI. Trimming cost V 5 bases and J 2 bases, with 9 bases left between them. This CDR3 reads CASSRTANYGYTF. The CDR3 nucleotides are TGTGCCAGCAGTCGCACAGCAAACTATGGCTACACCTTC.

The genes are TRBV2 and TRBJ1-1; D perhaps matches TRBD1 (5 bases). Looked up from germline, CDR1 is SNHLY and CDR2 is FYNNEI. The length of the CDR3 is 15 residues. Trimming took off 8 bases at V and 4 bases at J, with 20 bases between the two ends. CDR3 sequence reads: CASWFGLGGSTEAFF. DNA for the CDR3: TGTGCCAGCTGGTTTGGGCTCGGGGGGAGCACTGAAGCTTTCTTT.